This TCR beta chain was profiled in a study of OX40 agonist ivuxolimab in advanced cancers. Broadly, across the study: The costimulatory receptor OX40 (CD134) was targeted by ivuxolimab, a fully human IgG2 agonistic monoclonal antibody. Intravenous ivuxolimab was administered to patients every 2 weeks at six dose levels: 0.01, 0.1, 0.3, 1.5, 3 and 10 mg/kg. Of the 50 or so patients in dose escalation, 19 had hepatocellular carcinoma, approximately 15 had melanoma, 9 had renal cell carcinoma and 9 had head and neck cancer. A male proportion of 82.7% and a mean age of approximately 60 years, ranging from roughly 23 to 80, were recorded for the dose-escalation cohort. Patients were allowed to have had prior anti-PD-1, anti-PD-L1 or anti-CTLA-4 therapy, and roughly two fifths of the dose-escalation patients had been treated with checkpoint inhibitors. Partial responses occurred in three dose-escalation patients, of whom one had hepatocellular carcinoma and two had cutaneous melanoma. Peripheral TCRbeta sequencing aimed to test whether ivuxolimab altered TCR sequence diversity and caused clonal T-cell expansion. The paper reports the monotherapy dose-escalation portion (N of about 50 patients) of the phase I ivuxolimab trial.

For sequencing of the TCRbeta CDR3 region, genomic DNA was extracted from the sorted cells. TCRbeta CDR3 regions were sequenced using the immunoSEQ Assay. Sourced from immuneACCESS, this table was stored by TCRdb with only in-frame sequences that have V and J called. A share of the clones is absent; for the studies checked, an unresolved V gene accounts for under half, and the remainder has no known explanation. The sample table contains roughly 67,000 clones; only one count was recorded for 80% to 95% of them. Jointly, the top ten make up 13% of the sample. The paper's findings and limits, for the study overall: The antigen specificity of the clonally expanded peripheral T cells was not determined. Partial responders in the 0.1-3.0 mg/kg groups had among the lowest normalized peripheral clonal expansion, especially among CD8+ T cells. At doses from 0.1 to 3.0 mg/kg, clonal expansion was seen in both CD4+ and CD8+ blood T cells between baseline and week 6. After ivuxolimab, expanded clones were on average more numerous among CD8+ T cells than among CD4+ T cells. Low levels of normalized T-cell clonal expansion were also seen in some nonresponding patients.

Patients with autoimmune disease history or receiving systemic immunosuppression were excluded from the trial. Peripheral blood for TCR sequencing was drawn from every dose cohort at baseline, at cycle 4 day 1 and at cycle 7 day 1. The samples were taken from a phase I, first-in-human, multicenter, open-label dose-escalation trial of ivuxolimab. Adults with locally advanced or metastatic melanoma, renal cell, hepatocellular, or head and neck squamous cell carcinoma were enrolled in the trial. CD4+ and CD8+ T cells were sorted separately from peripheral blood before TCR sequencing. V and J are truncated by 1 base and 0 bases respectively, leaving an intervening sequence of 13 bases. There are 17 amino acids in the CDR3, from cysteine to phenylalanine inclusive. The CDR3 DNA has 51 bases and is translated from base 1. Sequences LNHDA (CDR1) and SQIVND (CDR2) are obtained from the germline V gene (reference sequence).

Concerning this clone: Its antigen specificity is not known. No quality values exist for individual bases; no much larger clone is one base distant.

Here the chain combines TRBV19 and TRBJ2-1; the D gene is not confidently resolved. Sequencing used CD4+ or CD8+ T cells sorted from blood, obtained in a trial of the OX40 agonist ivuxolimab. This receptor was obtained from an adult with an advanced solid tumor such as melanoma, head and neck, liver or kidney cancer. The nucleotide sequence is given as TGTGCCAGTAGTATAGTAAGGGAACGTAGCTCCTACAATGAGCAGTTCTTC. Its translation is CASSIVRERSSYNEQFF.